This is a list of T cell receptor beta chains from one sample in a study. From the RT-PCR reads, TCRdb called clonotypes with MiXCR, one entry per CDR3 protein. Of about 680,000 distinct CDR3 sequences in the sample, approximately 14% were seen once. The sequenced material came from memory CD4+ T cells from blood. The receptors derive from a female donor in good health, serving as a healthy control. Each CDR3 is given with its conserved first and last residue. D genes are given only for firm matches. Rows give clone size only sometimes, using once, few, many, or a class for an expanded clone.

cdr3_nt cdr3_aa clone_size j_call v_call d_call
TGTGCCAGCAGTTACAGGGGCAATGAGCAGTTCTTC CASSYRGNEQFF many TRBJ2-1 TRBV6-5 -
TGCAGCGTTTTGGAAGCAAACTACGAGCAGTACTTC CSVLEANYEQYF many TRBJ2-7 TRBV29-1 -
TGCAGTGCGCCCAGGGGCAGGGACACTGAAGCTTTCTTT CSAPRGRDTEAFF many TRBJ1-1 TRBV20-1 -
TGCGCCAGCAGCTTGGGAACCAGGGGAGGGGCCAACGTCCTGACTTTC CASSLGTRGGANVLTF - TRBJ2-6 TRBV5-1 -
TGTGCCAGCAGCCTAAACTCCAATGAGCAGTTCTTC CASSLNSNEQFF many TRBJ2-1 TRBV11-2 -
TGTGCCAGCAGCGTGGGGACTAGCGGGAGACCCCCAGATACGCAGTATTTT CASSVGTSGRPPDTQYF few TRBJ2-3 TRBV9 TRBD2
TGTGCCAGCACCCTCTTCGACGAGCAGTACTTC CASTLFDEQYF - TRBJ2-7 TRBV7-2 -
TGCGCCAGCAGCTTGGCGCTAGCGGAAGAGACCCAGTACTTC CASSLALAEETQYF many TRBJ2-5 TRBV5-1 TRBD2
TGTGCCTGGAGTTTTGCAGGGGGTGAGCAGTTCTTC CAWSFAGGEQFF - TRBJ2-1 TRBV30 TRBD1
TGCGCCCGCAGCTACGGACAGGAGGCACACCAAGAGACCCAGTACTTC CARSYGQEAHQETQYF - TRBJ2-5 TRBV5-1 TRBD1
TGTGCCAGCAGTGCACCGGGACAGGTGCTAGATACGCAGTATTTT CASSAPGQVLDTQYF - TRBJ2-3 TRBV12-3/TRBV12-4 TRBD1
TGTGCCAGCAGCTCACCGGGACTAGCGAAAGATACGCAGTATTTT CASSSPGLAKDTQYF - TRBJ2-3 TRBV5-4 TRBD2
TGTGCCAGCAGCCGAGGACAGGGGGAGGGCGAGCAGTACTTC CASSRGQGEGEQYF - TRBJ2-7 TRBV7-9 TRBD1
TGCAGTGCTAGAGCAGGAGACAGGGACTTGGGAGCTTTCTTT CSARAGDRDLGAFF few TRBJ1-1 TRBV20-1 TRBD1
TGCGCCAGCAGCACTGGTCAGGGAATTTACAATGAGCAGTTCTTC CASSTGQGIYNEQFF - TRBJ2-1 TRBV5-1 -
TGCGCCAGCAGCCAATTCGAACAGGGTTTCGGAAACACCATATATTTT CASSQFEQGFGNTIYF - TRBJ1-3 TRBV4-1 -
TGTGCCAGCTTGCGGGACACTGGCACTGAAGCTTTCTTT CASLRDTGTEAFF - TRBJ1-1 TRBV2 -
TGTGCCAGCAGTGATGGCACAGTCGTATGGCCCCAGCATTTT CASSDGTVVWPQHF - TRBJ1-5 TRBV6-1 -
TGCAGCGTTGAGATTCCAGCGCCAGATACGCAGTATTTT CSVEIPAPDTQYF few TRBJ2-3 TRBV29-1 -
TGCAGTGCCGCACCTTCGACAGGGGATAATTCACCCCTCCACTTT CSAAPSTGDNSPLHF many TRBJ1-6 TRBV20-1 TRBD1
TGTGCCAGCAGCCAAGATTGGTGGACTAGCGGGACGGGGGATGAGCAGTTCTTC CASSQDWWTSGTGDEQFF - TRBJ2-1 TRBV4-2 TRBD2
TGTGCCTGGGCGCTATGGAGCGGACGCTCCTACGAGCAGTACTTC CAWALWSGRSYEQYF - TRBJ2-7 TRBV30 -
TGCAGTGCTAGAGGGCCAGGGGCCGGCAACACTGAAGCTTTCTTT CSARGPGAGNTEAFF few TRBJ1-1 TRBV20-1 -
TGCAGTGCTAGGGACTCCCGGGGGGGGGCCGGGGAGCTGTTTTTT CSARDSRGGAGELFF - TRBJ2-2 TRBV20-1 TRBD2
TGTGCCAGCAGTTTAACGACAGCCGTACTTGATGATTCACCCCTCCACTTT CASSLTTAVLDDSPLHF few TRBJ1-6 TRBV27 -
TGCGCCAGCAGCACGGACAGTTCAAATTCACCCCTCCACTTT CASSTDSSNSPLHF - TRBJ1-6 TRBV5-1 -
TGCAGTGTCATCAGACGACCACCCCTCCACTTT CSVIRRPPLHF few TRBJ1-6 TRBV20-1 -
TGCGCCAGCAGCTCAGGGGTCAATGAGCAGTATTTT CASSSGVNEQYF - TRBJ2-3 TRBV5-1 -
TGTGCCAGCAGCCCGAACTCGAACACCGGGGAGCTGTTTTTT CASSPNSNTGELFF few TRBJ2-2 TRBV5-5 -
TGCGCCAGCAGCCATACCGGGTCAATGAACACTGAAGCTTTCTTT CASSHTGSMNTEAFF - TRBJ1-1 TRBV4-1 -
TGCAGCGTTCGGGAGACAGTGGCAGATACGCAGTATTTT CSVRETVADTQYF many TRBJ2-3 TRBV29-1 -
TGTGCCTGGAGTAAGGGGCTGGGCACAGATACGCAGTATTTT CAWSKGLGTDTQYF few TRBJ2-3 TRBV30 -
TGTGCCAGCAGCCAGACTCGGGACAGCCAAGAGACCCAGTACTTC CASSQTRDSQETQYF - TRBJ2-5 TRBV12-3/TRBV12-4 TRBD1
TGCAGTGCTAGCCCCGGGCCCCGCTACGAGCAGTACTTC CSASPGPRYEQYF many TRBJ2-7 TRBV20-1 -
TGTGCCAGCAGCTTGGGGCCTGGGGGACAGGTCCTATCCGGCTCCTACGAGCAGTACTTC CASSLGPGGQVLSGSYEQYF - TRBJ2-7 TRBV7-2 TRBD1
TGTGCCAGCAGCCAAGGAGGACTAGCGGGACGAGATACGCAGTATTTT CASSQGGLAGRDTQYF few TRBJ2-3 TRBV4-2 TRBD2
TGCAGTGCTATTATTGGGGGGCGGTCCTACGAGCAGTACTTC CSAIIGGRSYEQYF few TRBJ2-7 TRBV20-1 -
TGCAGTGCTAGAGATGATAGGAGGACTAAACTGTTTTTT CSARDDRRTKLFF - TRBJ1-4 TRBV20-1 -
TGTGCCACCAGTGATTTAAATGACAGGGCGAGACAGTTCTTC CATSDLNDRARQFF - TRBJ2-1 TRBV24-1 TRBD1
TGCAGTGCCACGGGGCAGGTTCAACAGCCCCAGCATTTT CSATGQVQQPQHF many TRBJ1-5 TRBV20-1 -
TGCAGTGCTAGAAAGGGACAGGGGAGGTACGAGCAGTACTTC CSARKGQGRYEQYF few TRBJ2-7 TRBV20-1 TRBD1
TGCGCCAGCAGCTTCAGGACTGATTCACCCCTCCACTTT CASSFRTDSPLHF few TRBJ1-6 TRBV5-1 -